This T cell receptor (beta chain) was captured in a study of identical twins. TCRdb reanalysed the 5' RACE reads using MiXCR and keeps one entry per CDR3 protein. Here the sample spans 470,000 or so distinct CDR3 sequences, 20% to 25% being singletons. This clonotype was seen at least ten times. What it binds is unknown. V lost 4 bases and J lost 2; bases outside the gene matches: 6. CDR3 length equals 16 residues. Germline CDR1 reads LNHNV; CDR2 reads YYDKDF (reference sequence). Overall study results and limits: Where beta out-of-frame sequences were concerned, excess twin sharing was weaker. Recombination models fit unrelated individuals' TCR alpha sharing but underestimated twins'.

These data also formed part of another study, on T cells expressing NK-cell markers.

The chain has TRBV15 and TRBJ1-5; 9 bases are a match to TRBD1. The specimen sequenced was CD4+ T cells sorted from blood. This TCR was recovered from a woman aged 18-29 years in good health. CDR3 region: CATSKNRGLGNQPQHF. The CDR3, as DNA: TGTGCCACCAGCAAAAACAGGGGGCTAGGCAATCAGCCCCAGCATTTT.